These 28 T cell receptor beta chains originate from one sample sequenced in a study of tumor and adjacent non-tumor tissue in lung cancer. The template was RNA from unsorted bulk tissue. Distant lung tissue was collected more than 3 cm away from the tumor edge. Three rounds of nested PCR, following a modified ARM-PCR protocol, produced the TCRbeta library. One entry per CDR3 protein results from TCRdb running MiXCR on the multiplex PCR reads. There are 90,000 to 100,000 distinct CDR3 sequences in the sample; around three quarters occur only once, and under 40% lies in the top ten. The material sequenced was distant non-tumor lung tissue. The source of these receptors is a man between 60 and 75 years old with small cell lung cancer.

J is TRBJ1-6 and V is TRBV20-1; D call uncertain. This CDR3 contains 13 residues. Trimming stripped 2 bases from V and 13 bases from J, with 15 bases between. Germline CDR1 and CDR2: DFQATT and SNEGSKA (reference sequence). The CDR3 DNA sequence: TGCAGTGCTAGAAAGACGAATTGGGGTCCCCTCCACTTT. It is translated as CSARKTNWGPLHF.

Comments on this clonotype: An end of the junction does not agree with germline; a read error may underlie this. The chain couples TRBV6-1 to TRBJ2-6, with 9 bases matching TRBD1. The CDR3 is 19 amino acids. Germline V gene lookup returns CDR1 MNHNS and CDR2 SASEGT. Here the CDR3 reads CASSGRLGTGNSGDNVLTF. The CDR3 DNA follows: TGTGCCAGCAGTGGCAGATTGGGGACAGGGAACTCTGGGGACAACGTCCTGACTTTC.

To note about this clonotype: This could be a read error, since a much larger clone is one nucleotide away. The chain combines TRBV30 with TRBJ1-5; D remains ambiguous. In germline, CDR1 is GTSNPN, CDR2 SVGIG (reference sequence). The CDR3 length is 13 residues. CDR3 DNA: TGTGCCTGGGGTGTTGGTGGGAATCAGCCCCAGCATTTT. This codes for CAWGVGGNQPQHF.

Note on this clonotype: Germline is not matched at one junction end, which may reflect a read error. This chain connects TRBV11-2 to TRBJ2-7, with D perhaps matching TRBD1 or TRBD2 (5 bases each). Germline V CDR1 and CDR2: SGHAT, FQNNGV. The CDR3 length is 15 residues. The CDR3 DNA follows: TGTGCCGGCAGCTTAGGTAGGGGACCCCGATACGAGCAGTACTTC. As protein: CAGSLGRGPRYEQYF.

In regard to this clonotype: The junction departs from the called germline gene at one end, perhaps through a read error. The V and J genes are TRBV6-5 and TRBJ2-1, with D tentatively TRBD1 (7 bases). This CDR3 region has 14 residues. Germline V gene data show CDR1 as MNHEY and CDR2 as SVGAGI. The CDR3 region has the DNA TGTGCCAGCAGGATGACAGGGAGGAACAATGAGAAGTTCTTC. It translates to CASRMTGRNNEKFF.

Comment on this clonotype: A junction boundary mismatches the germline segment, possibly from a read error. V and J are TRBV11-2 and TRBJ1-1; unclear D gene. The length of the CDR3 is 15 residues. CDR1 SGHAT and CDR2 FQNNGV come from the germline V gene. This CDR3 reads CASSLGPGKNTETFF. DNA of the CDR3: TGTGCCAGCAGCTTAGGCCCCGGGAAGAACACTGAAACTTTCTTT.

As regards this clonotype: An end of the junction does not agree with germline; a read error may underlie this. The gene calls are TRBV2 and TRBJ1-5, with D perhaps TRBD1 (5 bases). CDR1 and CDR2 (germline): SNHLY, FYNNEI. The CDR3 consists of 17 residues. DNA of the CDR3: TGTGCCAGCATTGAACGGAGGGGTTCAGGCGGGAATCAGCCCCAGCGTTTT. Its translation: CASIERRGSGGNQPQRF.

This rearrangement joins TRBV4-1 to TRBJ2-7; 10 bases map to TRBD2. The V segment lost 3 bases and the J segment 3 bases; nucleotides outside the gene matches: 11. The germline gives CDR1 MGHRA, CDR2 YSYEKL. The CDR3 has 17 residues. The CDR3 reads CASSHEFGTSVIYEQYF. CDR3 nucleotides: TGCGCCAGCAGCCATGAGTTCGGGACTAGCGTAATCTACGAGCAGTACTTC.

This chain joins TRBV5-1 and TRBJ1-2; D might be TRBD1 (6 bases). Germline V gives CDR1 SGHRS, CDR2 YFSETQ. The CDR3 contains 13 residues. The V end lost 4 bases, the J end lost 6 bases, and 13 bases lay between the germline ends. CDR3 sequence: CASSPQGTHGYTF. CDR3 DNA sequence: TGCGCCAGCAGCCCACAGGGAACGCATGGCTACACCTTC.

There are a few counts of this clonotype. A much larger clone differs by one base, so this may be a read error. The CDR3 sequence is CASSLYGTDPETQYF. Here the CDR3 DNA reads TGTGCCAGCAGCTTGTATGGGACGGATCCAGAGACCCAGTACTTC. This chain joins TRBV5-6 and TRBJ2-5; D may correspond to TRBD1 or TRBD2 (5 bases each). Germline loops: CDR1 SGHDT, CDR2 YYEEEE. The V gene lost 1 base and the J gene lost 4 bases, with 14 bases spanning the gap. The CDR3 loop spans 15 amino acids.

This clonotype showed up many times. The V call is TRBV29-1, the J call TRBJ1-1, with a tentative D call TRBD1 (5 bases). Germline CDR1 reads SQVTM; CDR2 reads ANQGSEA. CDR3 size: 12 residues. The germline V and J ends were trimmed by 4 bases and 4 bases, with 10 bases remaining between them. DNA of the CDR3: TGCAGCGTTGGGGGTGGGGGCACTGAAGCTTTCTTT. As protein: CSVGGGGTEAFF.

The chain joins TRBV29-1 to TRBJ2-7; TRBD2 agrees at 9 bases. CDR1 SQVTM and CDR2 ANQGSEA come from the germline V gene. The CDR3 loop spans 15 amino acids. The CDR3 nucleotides read TGCAGTGTTACCCCGACGTCACTAGCGGGTAGAGAGCAGTACTTC. Its protein product is CSVTPTSLAGREQYF.

Only one count was recorded for this clonotype. A much larger clone differs from this one at a single base, so this may be a read error. This chain connects TRBV5-8 to TRBJ2-3; a possible D gene is TRBD1 (6 bases). There are 15 residues in the CDR3. V lost 1 base and J 6 bases, leaving 15 bases between the germline ends. Germline V CDR1 and CDR2: SGHTS, YDEGEE. The CDR3: CASSLLGGVGDTQYF. The CDR3 bases are TGTGCCAGCAGCTTGCTAGGGGGAGTAGGGGATACGCAGTATTTT. Full variable domain (remainder filled in from reference TRBV5-8 and TRBJ2-3): EAGVTQSPTHLIKTRGQQATLRCSPISGHTSVYWYQQALGLGLQFLLWYDEGEERNRGNFPPRFSGRQFPNYSSELNVNALELEDSALYLCASSLLGGVGDTQYFGPGTRLTVL.

V and J are TRBV29-1 and TRBJ2-3, with D possibly TRBD2 on 5 matching bases. This CDR3 comprises 14 residues. V was clipped by 6 bases and J by 7 bases, with 20 bases between them. CDR1 and CDR2 (germline): SQVTM, ANQGSEA. The CDR3 sequence: CSVDPTGNANTQYF. The CDR3 DNA is TGCAGCGTCGACCCAACGGGGAACGCAAATACGCAGTATTTT.

Many counts were recorded for this clonotype. The rearrangement links TRBV28 to TRBJ2-7, with 7 bases identical to TRBD1. Germline trimming cut 5 bases from V and 6 bases from J; bases unmatched to any gene: 16. The CDR3 is 16 residues long. Looked up from germline, CDR1 is MDHEN and CDR2 is SYDVKM. The DNA of the CDR3 is TGTGCCAGCAGTCCGACAGGGAGTGGGCCCTACGGCGAGCAGTACTTC. Encoded protein: CASSPTGSGPYGEQYF.

Only a few counts were recorded for this clonotype. It may be a read error: a sequence one base away is much more abundant. This rearrangement joins TRBV5-5 to TRBJ2-7; possible D gene TRBD1, 6 bases. Between the trimmed V and J ends, which lost 6 bases and 7 bases, there was a span of 17 bases. The CDR3 runs to 13 residues. CDR1 and CDR2 (germline): SGHKS, YYEKEE (reference sequence). The CDR3 region is CASNLQGPTEQYF. The CDR3 DNA reads as TGTGCCAGCAACTTACAGGGACCTACGGAGCAGTACTTC.

About this clonotype itself: The CDR3 does not end in the conserved phenylalanine or tryptophan, so this is likely a read error. The genes are TRBV29-1 and TRBJ2-7; weak D call: TRBD1 (6 bases). The CDR3 totals 12 residues. In germline, CDR1 is SQVTM, CDR2 ANQGSEA. As DNA, the CDR3 is TGCAGCGCCCGGGACACCTCCTACAAGCAGTACTCT. Translated, it gives CSARDTSYKQYS.

On this clonotype: An end of the junction does not agree with germline; a read error may underlie this. The chain joins TRBV29-1 to TRBJ2-7; 7 nucleotides agree with TRBD2. Germline V lookup: CDR1 SQVTM, CDR2 ANQGSEA. The CDR3 spans 14 residues. CDR3 in amino acids: CSVAGGSSYYKQYF. The CDR3 DNA follows: TGCAGCGTTGCTGGCGGGAGCTCCTACTACAAGCAGTACTTC.

In the case of this clonotype: A read error may be the cause here, since a much bigger clone is one base away. This chain uses TRBV20-1 with TRBJ1-2; the D gene is possibly TRBD1 (5 bases). Looked up from germline, CDR1 is DFQATT and CDR2 is SNEGSKA (reference sequence). The ends were cut back, 4 bases at V and 4 bases at J, with 16 bases in the middle. The CDR3 sequence is 14 residues long. The CDR3 reads CSAKAQGDSYGYTF. The CDR3 nucleotides are TGCAGTGCTAAGGCCCAGGGTGATAGCTATGGCTACACCTTC.

This clonotype was seen many times. The V gene is TRBV5-6, the J gene TRBJ2-4; perhaps TRBD1 as D (7 bases). The V end was cut by 2 bases, the J end by 4 bases, with 22 bases between. This CDR3 is 18 amino acids long. Germline values: CDR1 SGHDT, CDR2 YYEEEE. The CDR3 spells CASSLRPLGGTVKNIQYF. The CDR3 bases are TGTGCCAGCAGCTTACGGCCCCTCGGCGGGACAGTGAAAAACATTCAGTACTTC.

V usage is TRBV6-1 and J usage is TRBJ2-7; D tentatively fits TRBD1 or TRBD2 (7 bases each). The CDR3 length is 15 residues. V dropped 10 bases and J dropped 0 bases, with 19 bases sitting between them. Germline-derived CDR1 and CDR2 are MNHNS and SASEGT. The DNA of the CDR3 is TGTGCCAACACCCAGGGGGGGCTAGCCTCCTACGAGCAGTACTTC. This translates into CANTQGGLASYEQYF.

Comments on this clonotype: One end of the junction is discordant with germline, which a read error may explain. CDR3 sequence reads: CSALINRGNTETFF. The CDR3 region has the DNA TGCAGTGCCTTAATCAACAGGGGGAACACTGAAACTTTCTTT. The rearrangement uses TRBV20-1 and TRBJ1-1; 8 nucleotides line up with TRBD1. Per germline, CDR1 DFQATT and CDR2 SNEGSKA (reference sequence). The CDR3 spans 14 residues.

This clonotype has only one observation. At one end, the junction sequence differs from germline, possibly due to a read error. CDR3 in DNA: TGTGCCAGCAGCCATGATCTCAGGACGAAAACCGGGGAGCTGTTTTTT. It encodes CASSHDLRTKTGELFF. The chain combines TRBV4-2 with TRBJ2-2; D not resolved. CDR3 size: 16 residues. The germline CDR1 and CDR2 sequences are LGHNA and YNFKEQ.

Points on this clonotype: A much larger clone differs by one base, so this may be a read error. The chain joins TRBV20-1 to TRBJ2-2; D may be TRBD2 (6 bases). There are 12 residues in the CDR3. V was clipped by 8 bases and J by 5 bases, with 12 bases between them. Germline V CDR1 and CDR2: DFQATT, SNEGSKA (reference sequence). The CDR3 reads CSTIRETGELFF. CDR3 nucleotides: TGCAGTACTATTCGGGAGACCGGGGAGCTGTTTTTT.

In regard to this clonotype: One end of the junction does not line up with germline, which may come from a read error. This chain uses TRBV6-1 with TRBJ2-2; D might be TRBD2 (5 bases). This CDR3 spans 13 amino acids. Germline V CDR1 and CDR2: MNHNS, SASEGT. The CDR3 spells CASSDGNTRELFF. In nucleotides, the CDR3 is TGTGCCAGCAGTGACGGGAACACCCGGGAGCTGTTTTTT.

CDR3 DNA: TGTGCCAGCATGTTGGGACAGGGGGCCGGCAATGAGCAGTTCTTC. Translation gives CASMLGQGAGNEQFF. The gene calls are TRBV5-4 and TRBJ2-1; 12 positions agree with TRBD1. Trimming at V came to 6 bases and at J to 6 bases, leaving 7 bases not matched to a gene. The germline V gene has CDR1 SGHNT and CDR2 YYREEE (reference sequence). This CDR3 comprises 15 residues. The whole variable domain, remainder taken from reference TRBV5-4 and TRBJ2-1, is ETGVTQSPTHLIKTRGQQVTLRCSSQSGHNTVSWYQQALGQGPQFIFQYYREEENGRGNFPPRFSGLQFPNYSSELNVNALELDDSALYLCASMLGQGAGNEQFFGPGTRLTVL.

This sequence joins TRBV11-2 and TRBJ1-1; D is unclear. The CDR3 covers 15 residues. V lost 11 bases, J lost 4 bases, and 23 bases lay in between. Germline lookup yields CDR1 SGHAT and CDR2 FQNNGV. The CDR3 DNA is TGTGCCTGTAGCTTGGTGACCGGGGATGGCACTGAAGCTTTCTTT. Amino acids: CACSLVTGDGTEAFF.

The chain couples TRBV20-1 to TRBJ1-1; TRBD1 aligns across 9 bases. There are 13 residues in the CDR3. The J segment lost 5 bases and the V segment lost 8 bases, leaving 9 bases of the junction unmatched. The V gene's germline CDR1 is DFQATT and CDR2 SNEGSKA (reference sequence). The CDR3 loop is CSTIQGAITEAFF. DNA of the CDR3: TGCAGTACCATACAGGGGGCTATTACTGAAGCTTTCTTT.